Presented here are 8 T cell receptor beta chains from one specimen sequenced in a study of cytomegalovirus exposure and HLA in healthy donors. This PCR relied on a set of 60 Vbeta primers and 13 Jbeta primers. The protocol was immunoSEQ multiplex PCR, while the TCRdb copy is restricted to in-frame clones and leaves out a portion. The data contain under 200,000 clones, around 86% of them singletons. Sequencing was done on a sample of PBMCs. The source is a man in his forties or fifties in good health and CMV-seropositive.

This rearrangement joins TRBV5-1 to TRBJ2-1, with 10 bases lining up with TRBD2. Looked up from germline, CDR1 is SGHRS and CDR2 is YFSETQ. The CDR3 runs 18 residues. V shed 0 bases and J 1 base; nucleotides not matched to a gene: 7. This CDR3 is CASSLGASGGPSYNEQFF. The CDR3 region has the DNA TGCGCCAGCAGCTTGGGGGCTAGCGGGGGCCCGTCCTACAATGAGCAGTTCTTC. The entire variable domain, with the rest obtained from reference TRBV5-1 and TRBJ2-1, is as follows: KAGVTQTPRYLIKTRGQQVTLSCSPISGHRSVSWYQQTPGQGLQFLFEYFSETQRNKGNFPGRFSGRQFSNSRSEMNVSTLELGDSALYLCASSLGASGGPSYNEQFFGPGTRLTVL.

This sequence joins TRBV28 and TRBJ1-2, with a tentative D call TRBD1 (5 bases). This CDR3 contains 14 residues. Germline V gene sequence: CDR1 MDHEN, CDR2 SYDVKM. V lost 6 bases, J lost 4 bases, and 15 bases lay in between. CDR3 amino acids: CASSRQRAGYGYTF. The CDR3 DNA follows: TGTGCCAGCAGCCGACAGCGGGCTGGCTATGGCTACACCTTC.

This rearrangement joins TRBV30 to TRBJ1-3; unclear D gene. V lost 2 bases, J lost 1 base, and 6 bases lay in between. The CDR3 spans 13 residues. Germline assignment: CDR1 GTSNPN and CDR2 SVGIG (reference sequence). The chain's CDR3 is CAWSTASGNTIYF. In nucleotides, the CDR3 is TGTGCCTGGAGTACAGCTTCTGGAAACACCATATATTTT. Supplemented by reference TRBV30 and TRBJ1-3, the full variable domain reads SQTIHQWPATLVQPVGSPLSLECTVEGTSNPNLYWYRQAAGRGLQLLFYSVGIGQISSEVPQNLSASRPQDRQFILSSKKLLLSDSGFYLCAWSTASGNTIYFGEGSWLTVV.

The chain joins TRBV30 to TRBJ1-1; D gene unclear. This CDR3 is built from 16 residues. Germline CDR1 and CDR2: GTSNPN and SVGIG (reference sequence). The V end lost 7 bases, the J end lost 3 bases, and 24 bases lay between the germline ends. The CDR3: CASKRGGEGVDTEAFF. The CDR3 coding sequence is TGTGCCTCCAAGCGCGGCGGGGAAGGCGTGGACACTGAAGCTTTCTTT.

This rearrangement joins TRBV15 to TRBJ1-1, with D tentatively TRBD1 (6 bases). The germline gives CDR1 LNHNV, CDR2 YYDKDF (reference sequence). The CDR3 has 15 residues. The V and J ends lost 4 bases and 1 base respectively, with 13 bases between them. CDR3 nucleotides: TGTGCCACCAGCAAAGACGGGGGGCCGAACACTGAAGCTTTCTTT. This encodes CATSKDGGPNTEAFF. The variable domain in full, with the rest retrieved from reference TRBV15 and TRBJ1-1, is DAMVIQNPRYQVTQFGKPVTLSCSQTLNHNVMYWYQQKSSQAPKLLFHYYDKDFNNEADTPDNFQSRRPNTSFCFLDIRSPGLGDTAMYLCATSKDGGPNTEAFFGQGTRLTVV.

The chain has TRBV4-3 and TRBJ1-4, with 7 positions matching TRBD1. The CDR3 runs 18 residues. V lost 0 bases to trimming and J lost 0 bases; unmatched junction nucleotides: 7. Per the germline V gene, CDR1 is LGHNA and CDR2 is YSLEER. In DNA, the CDR3 is TGCGCCAGCAGCCAAGATATCCTCGGACAGGCAACTAATGAAAAACTGTTTTTT. Residues: CASSQDILGQATNEKLFF.

The V gene is TRBV7-2, the J gene TRBJ1-2; D gene unclear. With 5 bases removed from V and 5 bases from J, the gap between germline ends came to 9 bases. This CDR3 region has 12 residues. CDR1 is SGHTA and CDR2 is FQGNSA in the germline V gene. For the CDR3, the DNA is TGTGCCAGCAGCCCTAGTGGTTATGGCTACACCTTC. Its protein product is CASSPSGYGYTF.

In its sample, this clone was seen a few times. Here the CDR3 reads CASSPSGGQDYNEQFF. CDR3 bases: TGTGCCAGCAGCCCGAGCGGGGGGCAAGACTACAATGAGCAGTTCTTC. This chain connects TRBV11-2 to TRBJ2-1; 9 bases align to TRBD2. CDR1 SGHAT and CDR2 FQNNGV come from the germline V gene. V was clipped by 5 bases and J by 3 bases; unmatched bases: 8. This CDR3 has 16 amino acids.